Only one count was recorded for the clone carrying this T cell receptor beta chain. The CDR3 has 12 amino acids. Germline CDR1 is SEHNR and CDR2 is FQNEAQ (reference sequence). The V and J ends lost 3 bases and 12 bases, in that order; junction bases with no gene match: 6. The sample comes from a study of T cell changes during pregnancy in multiple sclerosis. The assay was immunoSEQ multiplex PCR, and TCRdb's table has in-frame clones only and misses some. The table shows tens of thousands of clones, with 92% occurring only once. This chain connects TRBV7-9 to TRBJ1-1, with 8 bases lining up with TRBD1. Material: CD4+ T cells from peripheral blood mononuclear cells, obtained in the second trimester of pregnancy. This TCR derives from a female donor with multiple sclerosis, enrolled in a pregnancy study. CDR3 loop: CASSLPNRGSFF. The CDR3 DNA is TGTGCCAGCAGCTTGCCCAACAGGGGGTCTTTCTTT.